These T cell receptor beta chains were read from a single sample in a study of beta chain features in type 1 diabetes. Data came from immunoSEQ multiplex PCR; TCRdb stores just in-frame clones and leaves some out. Of more than 300,000 clones in the sample, roughly 16% were seen once. Sequenced sample: naive CD4+ T cells from blood. These receptor sequences come from a woman between 18 and 30 years old in good health. Both conserved end residues are part of each CDR3. D genes are given only for firm matches. Part of the rows lack a size; the others show once, few, many or a class for expanded clones.

V gene	D gene	J gene	clone size	CDR3 protein	CDR3 DNA
TRBV30	-	TRBJ2-1	few	CAWGRSHYNEQFF	TGTGCCTGGGGGAGGTCGCACTACAATGAGCAGTTCTTC
TRBV4-2	-	TRBJ2-1	-	CASSQDQGREIISEQFF	TGTGCCAGCAGCCAAGATCAGGGGAGGGAGATCATTTCTGAGCAGTTCTTC
TRBV7-2	TRBD1	TRBJ2-4	few	CASSGQGAKNIQYF	TGTGCCAGCAGCGGACAGGGGGCGAAAAACATTCAGTACTTC
TRBV6-5	TRBD2	TRBJ2-7	few	CASTRAGLSSYEQYF	TGTGCCAGCACCAGAGCGGGGCTTAGCTCCTACGAGCAGTACTTC
TRBV7-2	-	TRBJ1-5	-	CASSLEVLAREPQHF	TGTGCCAGCAGCTTAGAGGTCCTGGCGAGGGAGCCCCAGCATTTT
TRBV6-5	TRBD1	TRBJ1-1	-	CASSKTGTTEAFF	TGTGCCAGCAGTAAGACAGGGACCACTGAAGCTTTCTTT
TRBV29-1	TRBD1	TRBJ2-1	-	CSADRGDNEQFF	TGCAGCGCCGACAGGGGGGACAATGAGCAGTTCTTC
TRBV28	-	TRBJ1-5	-	CASSSGSNQPQHF	TGTGCCAGCAGTTCAGGGTCCAATCAGCCCCAGCATTTT
TRBV7-2	TRBD2	TRBJ2-5	few	CASTVSGGRQTQYF	TGTGCCAGCACCGTCTCGGGAGGGCGGCAGACCCAGTACTTC
TRBV7-9	-	TRBJ2-1	few	CASSLLGGIPLGDEQFF	TGTGCCAGCAGCTTATTAGGGGGTATCCCGCTTGGCGATGAGCAGTTCTTC
TRBV28	-	TRBJ2-5	few	CASSRGQETQYF	TGTGCCAGCAGTCGGGGGCAAGAGACCCAGTACTTC
TRBV28	-	TRBJ2-7	-	CASSTSPEYEQYF	TGTGCCAGTTCCACAAGTCCCGAATACGAGCAGTACTTC
TRBV25-1	TRBD1	TRBJ2-7	-	CASSGQGPNEQYF	TGTGCCAGCAGTGGACAGGGTCCCAACGAGCAGTACTTC
TRBV9	-	TRBJ1-1	-	CASSGEQVAGAEAFF	TGTGCCAGCAGCGGTGAACAGGTGGCAGGCGCTGAAGCTTTCTTT
TRBV18	TRBD1	TRBJ1-5	few	CASSPTTGLNQPQHF	TGTGCCAGCTCACCAACGACAGGGCTTAATCAGCCCCAGCATTTT
TRBV18	-	TRBJ2-2	-	CASSTRGTETGELFF	TGTGCCAGCTCAACCCGTGGTACCGAGACCGGGGAGCTGTTTTTT
TRBV29-1	TRBD1	TRBJ1-4	-	CSVDGGTAKLFF	TGCAGCGTTGATGGGGGGACAGCGAAACTGTTTTTT
TRBV10-3	TRBD2	TRBJ2-1	-	CAIKEREGNEQFF	TGTGCCATCAAGGAGCGGGAGGGCAATGAGCAGTTCTTC
TRBV27	TRBD1	TRBJ2-4	-	CASSHRGAKNIQYF	TGTGCCAGCAGTCACAGGGGGGCCAAAAACATTCAGTACTTC
TRBV2	TRBD2	TRBJ2-7	-	CASSEALRTSGRDLYEQYF	TGTGCCAGCAGTGAAGCGCTTAGGACTAGCGGGAGGGACCTTTACGAGCAGTACTTC
TRBV7-9	TRBD1	TRBJ1-2	few	CASSQQGGGHGYTF	TGTGCCAGCAGTCAACAGGGGGGAGGACATGGCTACACCTTC
TRBV7-3	TRBD2	TRBJ2-3	few	CASSFTGTSGRGGPQYF	TGTGCCAGCAGCTTCACCGGGACTAGCGGGAGGGGGGGTCCGCAGTATTTT
TRBV18	TRBD1	TRBJ1-2	few	CASSPRQGGQANYGYTF	TGTGCCAGCTCACCGCGTCAGGGGGGCCAAGCTAACTATGGCTACACCTTC
TRBV4-1	TRBD2	TRBJ2-2	-	CASSHPSSGANTGELFF	TGCGCCAGCAGCCACCCTTCTAGCGGGGCGAACACCGGGGAGCTGTTTTTT
TRBV15	TRBD2	TRBJ2-7	-	CATSRTSGIYEQYF	TGTGCCACCAGCCGGACTAGCGGGATCTACGAGCAGTACTTC
TRBV15	-	TRBJ2-5	-	CATSRDFTGQETQYF	TGTGCCACCAGCAGAGACTTTACAGGTCAAGAGACCCAGTACTTC
TRBV5-1	TRBD2	TRBJ2-3	few	CASSSTTSVTDTQYF	TGCGCCAGCAGCTCGACGACTAGCGTCACAGATACGCAGTATTTT
TRBV5-4	-	TRBJ1-1	few	CASSLAGENTEAFF	TGTGCCAGCAGCTTGGCCGGTGAGAACACTGAAGCTTTCTTT
TRBV5-4	TRBD2	TRBJ2-7	few	CASSHRLAGGYEQYF	TGTGCCAGCAGCCATAGACTAGCGGGAGGGTACGAGCAGTACTTC
TRBV28	TRBD2	TRBJ2-7	-	CASSLSTGTSVTYEQYF	TGTGCCAGCAGTTTATCCACCGGGACTAGCGTTACCTACGAGCAGTACTTC
TRBV7-2	-	TRBJ1-1	-	CASQLDQDTEAFF	TGTGCCAGCCAATTGGATCAGGACACTGAAGCTTTCTTT
TRBV6-4	-	TRBJ2-2	-	CASSDLYTGELFF	TGTGCCAGCAGTGACTTATACACCGGGGAGCTGTTTTTT
TRBV18	-	TRBJ2-1	-	CASSPGTPNEQFF	TGTGCCAGCTCACCCGGGACTCCAAATGAGCAGTTCTTC
TRBV4-3	-	TRBJ2-2	-	CASSQDGPSTGELFF	TGCGCCAGCAGCCAAGATGGCCCGTCGACCGGGGAGCTGTTTTTT
TRBV5-4	TRBD1	TRBJ2-7	few	CASSLGTGVSNEQYF	TGTGCCAGCAGCTTGGGGACAGGGGTTTCTAACGAGCAGTACTTC
TRBV7-7	TRBD1	TRBJ2-2	few	CASSSRDRGNTGELFF	TGTGCTAGCAGCTCCAGGGACAGGGGGAACACCGGGGAGCTGTTTTTT
TRBV4-1	-	TRBJ2-2	-	CASSPAVLRTGELFF	TGCGCCAGCAGCCCCGCGGTGTTGCGGACCGGGGAGCTGTTTTTT
TRBV28	-	TRBJ1-2	few	CATGSQGTTPYGYTF	TGTGCCACGGGCTCCCAGGGAACCACCCCCTATGGCTACACCTTC
TRBV10-3	TRBD2	TRBJ2-7	few	CASTGTSAYEQYF	TGTGCCAGCACGGGGACTAGTGCCTACGAGCAGTACTTC
TRBV2	TRBD1	TRBJ1-2	-	CASSVRDRVGYTF	TGTGCCAGCAGTGTCCGGGACAGGGTCGGCTACACCTTC
TRBV4-3	-	TRBJ1-4	few	CASSQEREKLFF	TGCGCCAGCAGCCAAGAACGGGAAAAACTGTTTTTT
TRBV29-1	TRBD1	TRBJ1-1	few	CSVENRGLVTEAFF	TGCAGCGTGGAAAACAGGGGGCTGGTGACTGAAGCTTTCTTT
TRBV6-5	-	TRBJ2-1	-	CASINLRGEQFF	TGTGCCAGCATAAACTTGCGTGGTGAGCAGTTCTTC
TRBV5-4	TRBD2	TRBJ2-5	few	CASSFLAGGETQYF	TGTGCCAGCAGCTTTTTAGCGGGAGGGGAGACCCAGTACTTC
TRBV6-5	TRBD2	TRBJ2-7	few	CASSYSIAGGTYEQYF	TGTGCCAGCAGTTACTCGATAGCGGGAGGAACCTACGAGCAGTACTTC
TRBV27	-	TRBJ1-2	-	CASSPQGRINYGYTF	TGTGCCAGCAGTCCGCAGGGCAGGATTAACTATGGCTACACCTTC
TRBV28	-	TRBJ1-3	few	CASSSQWQGPGDF	TGTGCCAGCAGTTCCCAGTGGCAGGGCCCTGGTGATTTT
TRBV5-6	-	TRBJ1-2	few	CASSIQGYYGYTF	TGTGCCAGCAGCATACAGGGATACTATGGCTACACCTTC
TRBV4-2	TRBD2	TRBJ2-7	-	CASSQLGLAGVYEQYF	TGTGCCAGCAGCCAGTTAGGACTAGCGGGAGTCTACGAGCAGTACTTC
TRBV2	TRBD1	TRBJ2-2	-	CASLFRGPDYTGELFF	TGTGCCAGCCTCTTCAGGGGGCCAGATTACACCGGGGAGCTGTTTTTT
TRBV7-2	TRBD1	TRBJ2-3	-	CASSSFGQVRTDTQYF	TGTGCCAGCAGCTCCTTCGGACAGGTCCGCACAGATACGCAGTATTTT